The 23 T cell receptor beta chains in this list originate from one sample, sequenced in a study of cytomegalovirus exposure and HLA in healthy donors. The PCR made use of 60 Vbeta and 13 Jbeta primers. TCRdb keeps only in-frame clones here, not all; method: immunoSEQ multiplex PCR. Of approximately 200,000 clones detected, roughly 85% appear once; the ten largest clones hold under 4.5%. The sample consisted of PBMCs. The source is a woman in her twenties or thirties in good health and CMV-seropositive.

The chain links TRBV6-5 to TRBJ2-3; D perhaps matches TRBD2 (6 bases). The V gene lost 4 bases and the J gene lost 0 bases, with 14 bases spanning the gap. There are 16 residues in the CDR3. The germline CDR1 and CDR2 sequences are MNHEY and SVGAGI. CDR3 in amino acids: CASSLGSGTSTDTQYF. The DNA of the CDR3 is TGTGCCAGCAGTTTAGGGTCAGGGACTAGCACAGATACGCAGTATTTT.

This clone appeared a few times. The genes are TRBV29-1 and TRBJ2-7; no reliable D call. The germline CDR1 and CDR2 sequences are SQVTM and ANQGSEA. The CDR3 length is 11 residues. Trimming cost V 3 bases and J 5 bases, with 8 bases left between them. The CDR3 loop is CSVESSNEQYF. CDR3 bases: TGCAGCGTTGAGTCGAGTAACGAGCAGTACTTC.

This clone occurred once. This chain connects TRBV11-3 to TRBJ1-1; D gene ambiguous. Trimming removed 4 bases from V and 0 bases from J, with 18 bases in between. This CDR3 is 17 amino acids long. The germline V gene encodes CDR1 SGHNT and CDR2 YENEEA. CDR3 protein: CASSYRWTGNMNTEAFF. DNA for the CDR3: TGTGCCAGCAGCTACCGGTGGACGGGGAATATGAACACTGAAGCTTTCTTT.

V usage is TRBV19 and J usage is TRBJ2-7; TRBD1 agrees at 11 bases. Trimming took 5 bases from V and 7 from J; bases not matched to a gene: 13. CDR1 LNHDA and CDR2 SQIVND come from the germline V gene (reference sequence). The CDR3 totals 16 residues. CDR3 nucleotides: TGTGCCAGTAGTGCCCTATACGGACAGGGGGCGCGGGAGCAGTACTTC. This codes for CASSALYGQGAREQYF. Filled out from reference TRBV19 and TRBJ2-7, the complete variable domain reads DGGITQSPKYLFRKEGQNVTLSCEQNLNHDAMYWYRQDPGQGLRLIYYSQIVNDFQKGDIAEGYSVSREKKESFPLTVTSAQKNPTAFYLCASSALYGQGAREQYFGPGTRLTVT.

The V call is TRBV19, the J call TRBJ2-4; 8 bases are a match to TRBD1. The germline gives CDR1 LNHDA, CDR2 SQIVND (reference sequence). The CDR3 totals 14 residues. V gave up 0 bases and J gave up 8 bases; unmatched junction bases: 3. In DNA, the CDR3 is TGTGCCAGTAGTATAGAGACAGGGGTAGACATTCAGTACTTC. Translating it yields CASSIETGVDIQYF. Combining the CDR3 with reference TRBV19 and TRBJ2-4 gives the whole variable domain DGGITQSPKYLFRKEGQNVTLSCEQNLNHDAMYWYRQDPGQGLRLIYYSQIVNDFQKGDIAEGYSVSREKKESFPLTVTSAQKNPTAFYLCASSIETGVDIQYFGAGTRLSVL.

The chain employs TRBV13 and TRBJ2-5, with 10 bases that match TRBD1. The better agreement between TRBJ2-7 and the DNA end casts doubt on the J call. Germline lookup yields CDR1 PRHDT and CDR2 FYEKMQ (reference sequence). The CDR3 has 14 residues. The CDR3 DNA follows: TGTGCCAGCAGCTATGGGACAGGGGCCTACGAGCAGTACTTC. This encodes CASSYGTGAYEQYF.

The J gene is TRBJ2-2, the V gene TRBV30, with D perhaps TRBD2 (5 bases). V was trimmed by 0 bases and J by 1 base, leaving 9 bases between them. The CDR3 consists of 15 residues. CDR1 is GTSNPN, CDR2 SVGIG, per germline (reference sequence). In nucleotides, the CDR3 is TGTGCCTGGAGTGTTCGGGGTGGGAACACCGGGGAGCTGTTTTTT. This translates into CAWSVRGGNTGELFF. The full variable domain, in which reference TRBV30 and TRBJ2-2 provide the parts outside the CDR3, is SQTIHQWPATLVQPVGSPLSLECTVEGTSNPNLYWYRQAAGRGLQLLFYSVGIGQISSEVPQNLSASRPQDRQFILSSKKLLLSDSGFYLCAWSVRGGNTGELFFGEGSRLTVL.

The chain links TRBV9 to TRBJ2-2, with no clear D. Per germline, CDR1 SGDLS and CDR2 YYNGEE. Trimming cost V 3 bases and J 2 bases, with 14 bases left between them. The CDR3 length is 16 residues. In DNA form, the CDR3 reads TGTGCCAGCAGCGCCCTGACTTCGAAAAACACCGGGGAGCTGTTTTTT. The encoded protein is CASSALTSKNTGELFF.

This clone was picked up a small number of times. CDR3 amino acids: CAWSPNRMYEQYF. In nucleotides, the CDR3 is TGTGCCTGGAGTCCAAACAGAATGTACGAGCAGTACTTC. The rearrangement links TRBV30 to TRBJ2-7, with no clear D. Per the germline V gene, CDR1 is GTSNPN and CDR2 is SVGIG (reference sequence). This CDR3 contains 13 residues. V lost 2 bases, J lost 4 bases, and 12 bases lay in between.

This clone was found a few times. This chain connects TRBV13 to TRBJ2-2, with 7 bases aligning to TRBD1. Germline-derived CDR1 and CDR2 are PRHDT and FYEKMQ (reference sequence). The CDR3 has 15 amino acids. The V and J ends lost 4 bases and 3 bases, in that order; junction bases with no gene match: 5. CDR3 nucleotide sequence: TGTGCCAGCAGCTCCGGGACAGTTGACACCGGGGAGCTGTTTTTT. Translating it yields CASSSGTVDTGELFF.

The chain has TRBV5-1 and TRBJ1-1; the D is unclear. The CDR3 has 13 residues. CDR1 is SGHRS and CDR2 is YFSETQ in the germline V gene. V was pared by 0 bases and J by 4 bases, with 7 bases between. CDR3 in DNA: TGCGCCAGCAGCTTGGCCGGGAGCACTGAAGCTTTCTTT. It yields the protein CASSLAGSTEAFF. The complete variable domain, with remaining parts taken from reference TRBV5-1 and TRBJ1-1, reads KAGVTQTPRYLIKTRGQQVTLSCSPISGHRSVSWYQQTPGQGLQFLFEYFSETQRNKGNFPGRFSGRQFSNSRSEMNVSTLELGDSALYLCASSLAGSTEAFFGQGTRLTVV.

In its sample, this clone was seen a few times. The chain carries TRBV25-1 and TRBJ2-7; TRBD2 matches 11 bases. The ends lost 1 base at V and 2 bases at J; junction bases unmatched: 7. Germline V lookup: CDR1 MGHDK, CDR2 SYGVNS. The CDR3 totals 17 residues. The CDR3 sequence: CASSESSGTSGTYEQYF. CDR3 bases: TGTGCCAGCAGTGAATCATCAGGGACTAGCGGTACCTACGAGCAGTACTTC.

CDR3 protein: CASSLSGGVGNYGYTF. Here the CDR3 DNA reads TGTGCCAGCAGCTTGTCCGGGGGGGTAGGTAACTATGGCTACACCTTC. The chain is built from TRBV5-6 and TRBJ1-2; tentative D call: TRBD1 (5 bases). CDR1 is SGHDT and CDR2 is YYEEEE in the germline V gene. The CDR3 length is 16 residues. The V end was cut by 1 base, the J end by 1 base, with 14 bases between.

The chain couples TRBV5-1 to TRBJ2-2; possibly TRBD1 for D (6 bases). The V gene's germline CDR1 is SGHRS and CDR2 YFSETQ. Trimming removed 3 bases from V and 1 base from J, with 22 bases in between. The CDR3 extends over 19 amino acids. The DNA for the CDR3 is TGCGCCAGCAGCTCGTTGGGCAAGGACGGGACAATGAACACCGGGGAGCTGTTTTTT. This encodes CASSSLGKDGTMNTGELFF.

This chain uses TRBV9 with TRBJ2-7; D remains ambiguous. V gave up 10 bases and J gave up 3 bases, with 20 bases separating them. In germline, CDR1 is SGDLS, CDR2 YYNGEE. The CDR3 runs 14 residues. As DNA, the CDR3 is TGTGCCCACCAACCCCGGCAGGTGAACTACGAGCAGTACTTC. Amino acid sequence: CAHQPRQVNYEQYF.

This chain connects TRBV7-8 to TRBJ2-7; 14 positions match TRBD2. This CDR3 is 16 amino acids long. The V and J ends lost 5 bases and 8 bases, in that order; junction bases with no gene match: 11. CDR1 and CDR2 (germline): SGHVS, FQNEAQ. The CDR3 bases are TGTGCCAGCAGCCCTACTAGGACTAGCGGGAGGTCGAAGCAGTACTTC. It is translated as CASSPTRTSGRSKQYF.

The gene calls are TRBV29-1 and TRBJ1-2; 8 bases map to TRBD1. The CDR3 contains 13 residues. Unmatched junction bases numbered 10, after V lost 7 bases and J lost 6 bases. Germline CDR1 and CDR2: SQVTM and ANQGSEA. The CDR3 is CSGSVDRDDGYTF. CDR3 in DNA: TGCAGCGGCTCAGTGGACAGGGATGATGGCTACACCTTC.

This clone was seen a single time. This chain links TRBV5-4 with TRBJ2-4, with 8 bases that match TRBD1. Germline V CDR1 and CDR2: SGHNT, YYREEE (reference sequence). The CDR3 has 16 residues. V trimming: 8 bases; J trimming: 2 bases; junction bases outside the gene matches: 12. The CDR3 region is CARTSRTGRPKNIQYF. The CDR3 region has the DNA TGTGCCAGAACCTCCCGGACAGGGAGGCCCAAAAACATTCAGTACTTC.

Concerning this clone itself: This specimen includes other DNA sequences encoding the same CDR3. The chain couples TRBV9 to TRBJ1-3; tentatively, D is TRBD1 (5 bases). V lost 0 bases and J lost 4, with 8 bases in between. Per germline, CDR1 SGDLS and CDR2 YYNGEE. The CDR3 spans 14 residues. The CDR3 region has the DNA TGTGCCAGCAGCGTAGGGGGGGTCGGAAACACCATATATTTT. Translation: CASSVGGVGNTIYF.

This chain joins TRBV4-1 and TRBJ1-1; D unclear. The CDR3 is 12 residues long. Trimming shortened V by 1 base and J by 9 bases, and 9 bases separated the two germline ends. CDR1 and CDR2 from the germline V gene are MGHRA and YSYEKL. The CDR3 nucleotides read TGCGCCAGCAGCCAAGGGGCAGATCAAGCTTTCTTT. Protein product: CASSQGADQAFF.

This clone was detected a few times. This sequence joins TRBV5-1 and TRBJ2-7; 9 bases are shared with TRBD1. Germline assignment: CDR1 SGHRS and CDR2 YFSETQ. This CDR3 has 16 residues. The ends lost 2 bases at V and 5 bases at J; junction bases unmatched: 11. CDR3 loop: CASSLRTGGATNEQYF. The CDR3 region has the DNA TGCGCCAGCAGCTTACGAACAGGGGGCGCCACGAACGAGCAGTACTTC. Supplemented by reference TRBV5-1 and TRBJ2-7, the full variable domain reads KAGVTQTPRYLIKTRGQQVTLSCSPISGHRSVSWYQQTPGQGLQFLFEYFSETQRNKGNFPGRFSGRQFSNSRSEMNVSTLELGDSALYLCASSLRTGGATNEQYFGPGTRLTVT.

The J gene is TRBJ2-2, the V gene TRBV6-5; TRBD1 might be the D (6 bases). This CDR3 comprises 12 residues. Looked up from germline, CDR1 is MNHEY and CDR2 is SVGAGI. V lost 6 bases, J lost 7 bases, and 9 bases lay in between. CDR3 loop: CASSRQVGELFF. The CDR3 DNA sequence: TGTGCCAGCAGCCGACAGGTCGGGGAGCTGTTTTTT.

In this sample, this clone turned up a few times. The chain joins TRBV2 to TRBJ1-1; maybe TRBD1 (6 bases). CDR1 is SNHLY, CDR2 FYNNEI, per germline. This CDR3 spans 15 amino acids. The V gene lost 2 bases and the J gene lost 5 bases, with 15 bases spanning the gap. CDR3 amino acids: CASSERAGAGTEAFF. As DNA, the CDR3 is TGTGCCAGCAGTGAAAGGGCAGGGGCGGGTACTGAAGCTTTCTTT.